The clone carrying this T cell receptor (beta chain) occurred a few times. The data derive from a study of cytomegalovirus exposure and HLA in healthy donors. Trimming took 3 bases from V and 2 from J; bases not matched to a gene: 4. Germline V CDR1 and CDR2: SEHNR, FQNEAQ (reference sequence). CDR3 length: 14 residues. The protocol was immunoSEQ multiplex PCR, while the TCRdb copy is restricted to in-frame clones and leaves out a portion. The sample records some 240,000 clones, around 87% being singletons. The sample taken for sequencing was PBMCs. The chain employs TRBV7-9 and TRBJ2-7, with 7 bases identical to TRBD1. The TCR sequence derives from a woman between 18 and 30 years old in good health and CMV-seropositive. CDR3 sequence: CASSFRDRTYEQYF. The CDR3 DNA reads TGTGCCAGCAGCTTCCGGGACAGAACCTACGAGCAGTACTTC.